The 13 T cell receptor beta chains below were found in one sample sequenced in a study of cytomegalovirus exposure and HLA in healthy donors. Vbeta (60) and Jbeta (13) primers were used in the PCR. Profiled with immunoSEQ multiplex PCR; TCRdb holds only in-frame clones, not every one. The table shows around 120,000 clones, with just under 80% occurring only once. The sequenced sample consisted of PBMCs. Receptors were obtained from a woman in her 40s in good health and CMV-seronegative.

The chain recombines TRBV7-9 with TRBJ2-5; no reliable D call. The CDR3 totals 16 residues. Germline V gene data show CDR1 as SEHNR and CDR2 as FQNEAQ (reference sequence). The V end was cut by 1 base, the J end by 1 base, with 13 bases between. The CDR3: CASSLEPPSPQETQYF. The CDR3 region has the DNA TGTGCCAGCAGCTTAGAGCCCCCGTCACCCCAAGAGACCCAGTACTTC.

The DNA of the CDR3 is TGCGCCAGCAGCTTGGGAGGGGGAAACACCGGGGAGCTGTTTTTT. It codes for CASSLGGGNTGELFF. The V call is TRBV5-1, the J call TRBJ2-2; possible D gene TRBD1, 6 bases. Trimming left V 0 bases short and J 2 bases short, with 8 bases between. Germline V gene data show CDR1 as SGHRS and CDR2 as YFSETQ. The CDR3 runs 15 residues.

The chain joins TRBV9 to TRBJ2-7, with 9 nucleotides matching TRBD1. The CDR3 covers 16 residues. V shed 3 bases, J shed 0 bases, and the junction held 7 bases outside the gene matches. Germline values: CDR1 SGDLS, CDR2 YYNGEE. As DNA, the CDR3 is TGTGCCAGCAGCGCAGACGGGACAGGGCCCTCCTACGAGCAGTACTTC. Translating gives CASSADGTGPSYEQYF.

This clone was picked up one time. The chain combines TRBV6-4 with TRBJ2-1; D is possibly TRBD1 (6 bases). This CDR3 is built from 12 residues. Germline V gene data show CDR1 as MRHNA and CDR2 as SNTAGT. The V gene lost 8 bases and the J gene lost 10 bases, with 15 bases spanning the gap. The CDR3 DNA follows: TGTGCCAGCCGCTCTAAGCAGGGGGAGCAGTTCTTC. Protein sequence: CASRSKQGEQFF.

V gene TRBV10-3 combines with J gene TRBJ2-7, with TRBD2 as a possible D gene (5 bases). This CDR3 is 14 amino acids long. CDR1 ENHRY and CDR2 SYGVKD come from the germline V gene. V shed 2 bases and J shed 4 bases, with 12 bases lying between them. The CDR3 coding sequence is TGTGCCATCAGTGAGCCTCCTAGAGGGTACGAGCAGTACTTC. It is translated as CAISEPPRGYEQYF.

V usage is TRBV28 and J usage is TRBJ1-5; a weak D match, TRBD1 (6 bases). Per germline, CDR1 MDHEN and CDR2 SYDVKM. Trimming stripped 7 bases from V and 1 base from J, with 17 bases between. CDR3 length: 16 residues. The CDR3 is CASITGKGTSNQPQHF. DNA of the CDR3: TGTGCCAGCATTACAGGGAAGGGAACCAGCAATCAGCCCCAGCATTTT.

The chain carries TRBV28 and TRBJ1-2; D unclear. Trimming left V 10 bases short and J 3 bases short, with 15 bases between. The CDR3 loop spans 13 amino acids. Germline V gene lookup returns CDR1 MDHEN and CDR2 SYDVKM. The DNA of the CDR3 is TGTGCCACCCGCTCGGGGAGCGACTATGGCTACACCTTC. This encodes CATRSGSDYGYTF.

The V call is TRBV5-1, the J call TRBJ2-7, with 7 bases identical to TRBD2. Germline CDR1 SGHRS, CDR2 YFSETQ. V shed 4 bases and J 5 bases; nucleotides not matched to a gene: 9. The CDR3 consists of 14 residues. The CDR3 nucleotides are TGCGCCAGCAGCCGGGGCGGGAGCGATGACGAGCAGTACTTC. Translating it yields CASSRGGSDDEQYF.

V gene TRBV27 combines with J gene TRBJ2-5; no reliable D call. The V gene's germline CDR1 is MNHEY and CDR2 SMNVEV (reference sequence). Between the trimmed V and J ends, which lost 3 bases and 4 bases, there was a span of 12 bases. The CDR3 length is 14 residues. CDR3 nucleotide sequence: TGTGCCAGCAGTTTCGGAGCAATCCGAGAGACCCAGTACTTC. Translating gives CASSFGAIRETQYF.

CDR3 amino acids: CAISERGQNEKLFF. In DNA form, the CDR3 reads TGTGCCATCAGTGAGAGGGGCCAGAATGAAAAACTGTTTTTT. The chain links TRBV10-3 to TRBJ1-4, with a possible D match to TRBD1 (5 bases). CDR3 length equals 14 residues. V was clipped by 2 bases and J by 5 bases, with 9 bases between them. The germline V gene has CDR1 ENHRY and CDR2 SYGVKD.

This chain's CDR3 is CSVPRTGGEAFF. The CDR3 coding sequence is TGCAGCGTTCCCCGGACAGGGGGTGAAGCTTTCTTT. The chain combines TRBV29-1 with TRBJ1-1; 10 bases match TRBD1. The CDR3 has 12 amino acids. J gave up 7 bases and V 5 bases, and 4 bases lay outside the gene matches. Germline lookup yields CDR1 SQVTM and CDR2 ANQGSEA.

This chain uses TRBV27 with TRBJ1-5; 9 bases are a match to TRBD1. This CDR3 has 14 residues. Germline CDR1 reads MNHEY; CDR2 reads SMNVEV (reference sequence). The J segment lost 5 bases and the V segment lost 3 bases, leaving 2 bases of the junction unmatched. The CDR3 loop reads CASSFRDRDQPQHF. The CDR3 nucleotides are TGTGCCAGCAGTTTTAGGGACAGGGATCAGCCCCAGCATTTT.

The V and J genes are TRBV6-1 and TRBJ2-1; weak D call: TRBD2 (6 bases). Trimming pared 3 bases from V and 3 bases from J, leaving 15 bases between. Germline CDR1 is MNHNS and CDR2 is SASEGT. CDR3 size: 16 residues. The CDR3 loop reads CASSDGERAFYNEQFF. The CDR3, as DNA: TGTGCCAGCAGTGATGGTGAGCGGGCCTTCTACAATGAGCAGTTCTTC.